The 5 T cell receptor beta chains in this list originate from one sample, sequenced in a study of T cells in Graves' hyperthyroidism and ophthalmopathy. The investigators amplified TCR beta CDR3 regions from RNA transcripts. When the TCR CDR3 underwent first-round RT-PCR, the HTBI primer set was used. TCRdb re-derived calls from the multiplex PCR reads in MiXCR, one entry per CDR3 protein. The table shows approximately 400,000 distinct CDR3 sequences, with 15% to 17% occurring only once. Input material: blood. These receptors originate from a woman aged 18-35 years with Graves' hyperthyroidism that later progressed to Graves' ophthalmopathy.

At least ten counts were recorded for this clonotype. V and J are TRBV12-3 or TRBV12-4 and TRBJ2-1; 13 bases are shared with TRBD2. With V trimmed by 5 bases and J by 1 base, 14 bases remained unmatched. This CDR3 comprises 20 residues. The CDR3 protein is CASSPISATSGRWSYNEQFF. CDR3 nucleotide sequence: TGTGCCAGCAGTCCGATTTCCGCGACTAGCGGGAGGTGGTCCTACAATGAGCAGTTCTTC.

This clonotype was counted ten times or more. This sequence joins TRBV14 and TRBJ2-3, with 12 bases that match TRBD2. This CDR3 is built from 16 residues. V lost 3 bases, J lost 4 bases, and 5 bases stayed unmatched. Germline CDR1 and CDR2: SGHDN and FVKESK. The CDR3: CASSQRLAGDSDTQYF. The CDR3 bases are TGTGCCAGCAGCCAGCGACTAGCGGGAGACTCAGATACGCAGTATTTT.

About this clonotype itself: One base away lies a much larger clone, so this may be a sequencing read error. V gene TRBV4-1 combines with J gene TRBJ1-2; the D is unclear. Germline CDR1 reads MGHRA; CDR2 reads YSYEKL. The CDR3 loop spans 15 amino acids. Here the CDR3 reads CTSSQLPELNYGYTF. The CDR3 DNA is TGCACCAGCAGCCAATTGCCAGAACTTAACTATGGCTACACCTTC.

Regarding this clonotype: A much larger clone sits a single nucleotide away, making a read error possible. The V and J genes are TRBV30 and TRBJ2-7; maybe TRBD2 (6 bases). The germline CDR1 and CDR2 sequences are GTSNPN and SVGIG (reference sequence). The CDR3 covers 13 residues. This CDR3 reads CAWMGLEGYEQCF. CDR3 bases: TGTGCCTGGATGGGACTGGAAGGGTACGAGCAGTGCTTC.

Many counts were recorded for this clonotype. The chain has TRBV15 and TRBJ2-1, with 11 positions matching TRBD2. V lost 0 bases to trimming and J lost 7 bases; unmatched junction nucleotides: 2. The CDR3 covers 15 residues. Germline V gene sequence: CDR1 LNHNV, CDR2 YYDKDF (reference sequence). CDR3 residues: CATSRDSGRGNEQFF. The CDR3 nucleotides read TGTGCCACCAGCAGAGATAGCGGGAGGGGTAATGAGCAGTTCTTC.